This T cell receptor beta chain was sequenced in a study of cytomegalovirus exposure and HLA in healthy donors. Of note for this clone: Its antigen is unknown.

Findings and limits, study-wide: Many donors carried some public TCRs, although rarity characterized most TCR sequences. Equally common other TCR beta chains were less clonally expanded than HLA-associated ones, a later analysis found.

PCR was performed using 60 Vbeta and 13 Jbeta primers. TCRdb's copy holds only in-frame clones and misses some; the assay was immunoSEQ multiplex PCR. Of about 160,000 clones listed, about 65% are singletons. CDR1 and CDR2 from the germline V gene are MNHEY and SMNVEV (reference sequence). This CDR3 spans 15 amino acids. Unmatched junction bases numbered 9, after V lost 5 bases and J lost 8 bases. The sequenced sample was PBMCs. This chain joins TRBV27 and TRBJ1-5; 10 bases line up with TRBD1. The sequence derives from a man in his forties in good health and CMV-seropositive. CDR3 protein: CASSRTGTGDEPQHF. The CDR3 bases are TGTGCCAGCAGTCGGACCGGGACAGGGGATGAGCCCCAGCATTTT.